This section outlines one TCR beta chain sequence together with its context. Antigen specificity is unknown. CDR1 and CDR2 (germline): MGHRA, YSYEKL. Trimming removed 0 bases from V and 0 bases from J, with 9 bases in between. The CDR3 spans 16 residues. Time point specified: newly diagnosed GD, antithyroid drugs for less than 3 months. PBMCs were the source of the RNA used for TCR sequencing. Arm-PCR of CDR3 regions and iRepertoire HTBI primers were the basis on which TCR beta libraries were built. TCRdb re-called the multiplex PCR reads through MiXCR, storing one row per CDR3 protein. This table holds about 350,000 distinct CDR3 sequences, under 20% found once. This sample was included in a study of regulatory T cells in long-lasting Graves disease. Whole-study results and caveats: Study of thyroid tissue was not done, with only peripheral blood studied.

The same sample was also used in a study of T cells in Graves' hyperthyroidism and ophthalmopathy.

Sequencing used peripheral blood mononuclear cells (PBMCs), obtained at new diagnosis, from a patient treated with antithyroid drugs. The gene calls are TRBV4-1 and TRBJ2-1; D may be TRBD1 (6 bases). This receptor was obtained from a woman aged 18-30 years with Graves disease. As DNA, the CDR3 is TGCGCCAGCAGCCAAGATGCAGGGGTCTCCTACAATGAGCAGTTCTTC. Translating it yields CASSQDAGVSYNEQFF.